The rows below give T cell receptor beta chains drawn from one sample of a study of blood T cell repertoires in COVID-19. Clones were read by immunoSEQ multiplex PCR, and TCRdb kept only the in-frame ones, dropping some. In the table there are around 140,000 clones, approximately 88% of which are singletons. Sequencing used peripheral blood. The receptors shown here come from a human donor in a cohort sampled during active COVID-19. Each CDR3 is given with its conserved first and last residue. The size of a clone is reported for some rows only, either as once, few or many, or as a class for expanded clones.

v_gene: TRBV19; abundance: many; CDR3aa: CASSPPGQDSYEQYF
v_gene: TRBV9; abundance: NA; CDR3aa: CASSVVGTVGTQYF
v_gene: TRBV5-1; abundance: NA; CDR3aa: CASSLDRDTEAFF
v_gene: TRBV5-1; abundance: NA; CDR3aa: CASSQGQQHTNTEAFF
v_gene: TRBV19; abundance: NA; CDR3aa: CASSSGPGTAYGYTF
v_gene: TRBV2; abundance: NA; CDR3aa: CASTQGGVTDTQYF
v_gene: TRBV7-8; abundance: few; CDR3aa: CASSLVAEGARETQYF
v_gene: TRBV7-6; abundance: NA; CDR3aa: CASSLGDRAPGELFF
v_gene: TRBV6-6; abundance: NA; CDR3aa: CASSWDSGSYNEQFF
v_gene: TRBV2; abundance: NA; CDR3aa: CASDRGGGQPQHF
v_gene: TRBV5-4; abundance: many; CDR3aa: CASSKGTGNTGELFF
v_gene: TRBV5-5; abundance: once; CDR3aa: CASSKTDRETQYF
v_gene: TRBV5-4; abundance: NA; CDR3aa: CASSSDSPAQAHNYGYTF
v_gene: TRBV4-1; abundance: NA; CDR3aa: CASSQETGVFNQPQHF
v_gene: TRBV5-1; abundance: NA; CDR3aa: CASFGTVNNEQFF
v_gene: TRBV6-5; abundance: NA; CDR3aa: CASAREGHQPQHF
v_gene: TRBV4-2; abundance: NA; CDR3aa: CASSQGTGGNTIYF
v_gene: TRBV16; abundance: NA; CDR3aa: CASSQIPTGDTQYF
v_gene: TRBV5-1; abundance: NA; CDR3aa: CASSLYAGGSYNEQFF
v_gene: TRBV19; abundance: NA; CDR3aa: CASSQSSDRVKFYGYTF
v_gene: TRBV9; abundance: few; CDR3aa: CASSLDGGSYEQYF
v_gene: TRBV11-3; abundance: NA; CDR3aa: CASSLGETGAGTDTQYF
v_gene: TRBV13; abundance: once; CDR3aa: CASSLLIERGGPSGYNEQFF
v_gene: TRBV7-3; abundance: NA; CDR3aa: CASSSQGGGVGGNEQFF
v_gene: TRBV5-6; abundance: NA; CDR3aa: CASSLRQPQETQYF